This T cell receptor (beta chain) was identified during a study of early T cells in non-severe SARS-CoV-2 infection. Study-level background: Unsorted whole blood bulk RNA was sequenced, with unpaired chains.

MiXCR, applied by TCRdb to the 5' RACE reads, yields one record per CDR3 protein. The sample holds some 98,000 distinct CDR3 sequences; about 15% are singletons and the top ten take over 0.95%. The trim removed 5 bases at V and 5 bases at J, leaving 9 bases unmatched. CDR3 size: 15 residues. The receptor's source is an adult who was a healthcare worker with PCR-confirmed SARS-CoV-2 infection or an uninfected control (not recorded which). Material for sequencing was whole blood. The rearrangement uses TRBV12-3 or TRBV12-4 and TRBJ1-1, with 9 bases lining up with TRBD1. The CDR3 protein is CASSLNPDRGTEAFF. The CDR3 region has the DNA TGTGCCAGCAGTCTCAATCCTGACAGGGGGACTGAAGCTTTCTTT.